This T cell receptor (beta chain) was recorded in a study of blood T cell repertoires in COVID-19 (dated by TCRdb to about 2020). Concerning the study at large: The collaborator samples originated in the United States, Italy and Spain and spanned the acute and convalescent phases of COVID-19. The prospective study material was composed of cDNA or gDNA derived from T cells, B-cell-depleted T cells, or PBMCs. Subjects who had been exposed to COVID-19, were actively infected with it, or had recovered from it provided the deeply sampled blood TCRbeta repertoires that made up the dataset. The repertoires were released in a freely available public database meant as a resource for research on the immune response to SARS-CoV-2. The samples were drawn from two sources: the first 160 participants of the ongoing ImmuneRACE study, and 950 to 1,500 subjects contributed by 6 global collaborators. Nearly every sample came with metadata listing a de-identified subject ID, COVID-19 status, age in years and sex. Where available, HLA class I and class II types were taken from metadata supplied by the sample provider and were not determined by assay-based typing.

At the junction V is shortened by 5 bases and J by 1 base, with 8 bases in between. The germline V gene (reference sequence) specifies SEHNR as CDR1 and FQNEAQ as CDR2. Measured from the cysteine to the phenylalanine, the CDR3 is 14 residues long. The read is trimmed to its CDR3 DNA, 42 bases read in frame from base 1. Broader findings and caveats from the paper: The amount of clinical and demographic metadata varied by source and participant and was provided uncurated.

A word on this clone: This receptor's antigen is unknown. No much larger clone exists at a distance of one base, and base qualities are not known.

Each collaborating institution followed its own protocols to collect whole blood in K2EDTA tubes. For TCRbeta analysis, collaborators shipped samples in one of three forms: frozen whole blood, isolated PBMCs, or DNA extracted from either of those sample types. TCRbeta CDR3 regions were amplified from genomic DNA by means of the immunoSEQ Assay, a bias-controlled multiplex PCR. The authors' analysis ran thus. Nucleated cell counts per sample were estimated from amplification of reference gene primers within the assay. To quantify the absolute abundance of each unique TCRbeta CDR3 rearrangement, sequence reads were collapsed and filtered. For each sample, productive Simpson clonality was calculated as the square root of Simpson's diversity index over productive rearrangements. The immuneACCESS repertoire file appears here via TCRdb, limited to in-frame rearrangements. These files lack a portion of the clones; in checked studies, under half of the deficit traces to unresolved V genes, and the cause of the others is not known. The DNA was the basis for D and trimming; V, J and clone size are from that table. A total of under 500,000 clones appear in this sample, around 89% of them only once. The ten biggest clones cover about 4.5% of the sample.

This TCR was sampled from a woman younger than 45 with acute or convalescent COVID-19. The sequence joins TRBV7-9 to TRBJ2-2, with the D gene too uncertain to name. Sequences were obtained from peripheral blood. The CDR3: CASSHNQNTGELFF. In nucleotide form, the sequence is TGTGCCAGCAGCCACAATCAGAACACCGGGGAGCTGTTTTTT.